This TCR beta chain was profiled in a study of shared clonotypes between healthy human individuals. Study-wide findings and caveats: The authors sampled blood alone, and tissue repertoires likely differ.

Germline V gene sequence: CDR1 LNHNV, CDR2 YYDKDF (reference sequence). CDR3 length equals 15 residues. V was cut by 6 bases and J by 2 bases, with 17 bases left in between. As for this clone: Its antigen is undetermined.

A deep-level run was used for the assay. Original processing notes: Without quality scores, immunoSEQ junctional reads could not be filtered like full-length reads. Clones were sequenced by immunoSEQ multiplex PCR, and TCRdb holds only the in-frame ones, with some missing. V and J calls and clone size are as listed in that table; D and trimming were resolved from the DNA. The sample has about 450,000 clones, around 79% seen once. The V gene is TRBV15, the J gene TRBJ2-7; D gene ambiguous. The sequence was obtained from a woman in her thirties or forties in good health. Some clones in this sample may be carry-over from other donors' samples. Sequencing was done on a sample of PBMCs. CDR3 in DNA: TGTGCCACCAGACCGGGCCCCTACCTTCCCTACGAGCAGTACTTC. It is translated as CATRPGPYLPYEQYF.